One TCR beta chain is described in this entry. This clonotype has more than one count but fewer than ten. The target of this receptor is not known. Per-base qualities were not stored, and no clone one base away is much larger. The germline V gene gives CDR1 as ENHRY and CDR2 as SYGVKD. Clipping removes 4 bases from V and 0 bases from J, with 5 as the unmatched junction base count. Inclusive of the bounding cysteine and phenylalanine, the CDR3 is 17 residues long. Just CDR3 DNA is preserved here, 51 bases in frame from base 1. This sample stems from a study of human T cells and chemical hapten exposure (dated by TCRdb to the early 2020s). Study-wide context: For sensitization, 2% DPC in acetone was applied to a 2 cm by 2 cm area of upper inner arm skin. Libraries were pooled for sequencing, and per-sample TCR yields varied mainly because of small differences in library volumes within the pool. Patient blood was sampled pre-sensitization (week 0) and at 2, 6 and about 24 weeks after DPC sensitization. Patch testing was performed on the upper back with Finn chambers containing 0.01% DPC, and the patch tests were scored after 6 days according to International Contact Dermatitis Research Group standards. Peripheral blood TCR repertoire changes were tracked in vivo in alopecia patients during primary and secondary sensitization to the hapten diphenylcyclopropenone (DPC). Most of the patients in the cohort were female, and the cohort covered alopecia areata with under or over 50% scalp involvement, alopecia totalis and alopecia universalis. Patients additionally received weekly therapeutic DPC doses to the scalp throughout the roughly 25-week study period. Roughly 30 alopecia patients provided blood for TCR sequencing at one to four time points (pre-sensitization, 2, 6 and 24 weeks). Beyond this particular receptor, the publication reports: Expanded TCRs formed significantly more large CDR3 similarity clusters than pre-sensitization or healthy control sets, consistent with antigen-driven responses. Because all patients had alopecia, a presumed autoimmune disease, the immune response of the patients might differ from that of healthy individuals. The number of PT1 expanded TCRs positively correlated with patch test score, significant at thresholds 8, 16 and 32 but not 4. After repeated subsampling, the strength of the expansion versus patch-test correlation and the threshold at which it became significant changed. DPC sensitization did not change the number of TCRs with a frequency above 1 in 1000, and there was no evidence of changes in global repertoire structure.

In light of the paper, this sample's time point label describes: patch test 1, 2 weeks after DPC sensitization. The sample's treatment or condition label, decoded: therapeutic diphenylcyclopropenone sensitization with weekly scalp DPC. At every patch-test visit, the blood draw took place before the patch test was put on. Patients were eligible if aged 18 to 70, diagnosed with alopecia and judged suitable for DPC therapy, and pregnant patients were excluded. Total RNA was isolated from unfractionated whole blood collected in Tempus Blood RNA tubes. To prepare the library, RACE was applied. Sequencing relied on a NextSeq 500. Library preparation attached unique molecular identifiers to individual cDNA molecules for quantitative, reproducible TCR counting. For every blood RNA sample, sequencing covered both the TCR alpha and TCR beta chains. As for the authors' bioinformatics: The median number of TCRs per sample was 95,638, ranging from about 20,000 to 750,000. The Decombinator software suite was used to annotate the V, J and CDR3 of the TCR reads. To make PS versus PT1 abundance plots, every sample was subsampled to the same number of TCRs (28,000). Expanded TCRs were defined as absent before sensitization and observed at least eight times at the 2-week time point. TCRdb reanalyzed the raw reads on its own, using fastp at Q25 for trimming and MiXCR for clone calling, and kept in-frame beta chains. Rows merge per CDR3 protein into single entries with the most common DNA and genes. What appears here as the V and J calls and clone size reflects TCRdb's work, not the paper's. A total of 300,000 to 450,000 distinct CDR3 sequences appear in this sample, approximately 5% of them only once. The ten most abundant clones make up around 2% of the sample.

The TCR was taken from a woman in her forties or fifties with alopecia areata. Some clones in this sample may be carry-over from other donors' samples. Rearrangement joined TRBV10-3 to TRBJ2-6, with 8 bases in between that match TRBD1. The sample here was whole blood, taken in connection with sensitization to the hapten diphenylcyclopropenone (DPC). The CDR3 protein: CAISGTGPVSGANVLTF. The nucleotide sequence is TGTGCCATCAGTGGGACAGGGCCCGTCTCTGGGGCCAACGTCCTGACTTTC.